This TCR beta chain is from a study of blood T cell repertoires in COVID-19. Study-wide background: Acute and convalescent COVID-19 samples came from the United States, Italy and Spain. T cells, B-cell-depleted T cells, or PBMCs supplied cDNA or gDNA.

Methods used by the authors: Estimation of nucleated cell counts was performed using reference gene primer amplification. Using immunoSEQ multiplex PCR, the repertoire was profiled, and TCRdb retains in-frame clones only, with some absent. Clonal size and the V and J genes are those of that table, whereas D and trimming came from the DNA. The profile covers approximately 150,000 clones, with roughly 88% appearing a single time and 10% taken by the ten largest. In germline, CDR1 is MNHNS, CDR2 SASEGT. V was clipped by 2 bases and J by 12 bases, with 11 bases between them. This CDR3 has 12 residues. The genes are TRBV6-1 and TRBJ2-1; a weak D match, TRBD2 (6 bases). This sequence was found in a man in his sixties with active or convalescent COVID-19. Source material: peripheral blood. CDR3 sequence (DNA): TGTGCCAGCAGTGAAATGGTAGCGGTGCAGTTCTTC. Its protein product is CASSEMVAVQFF.